This T cell receptor (beta chain) was identified in a study of ipilimumab plus nivolumab after autologous stem cell transplantation. Findings and caveats of the study: Per the authors, repertoire, Treg and microbiota data justify further study.

In regard to this clone: The antigen is unknown.

TCRdb's copy holds only in-frame clones and misses some; the assay was immunoSEQ multiplex PCR. Here the sample spans under 6,000 clones, roughly three quarters being singletons. The CDR3 length is 15 residues. The germline gives CDR1 SGHTA, CDR2 FQGNSA. The V gene end was trimmed by 5 bases and the J gene end by 4 bases; junction bases not matched to a gene: 9. The specimen comprised PBMCs, sampled in a trial of ipilimumab plus nivolumab as post-transplant consolidation. The chain links TRBV7-2 to TRBJ1-2, with 8 bases matching TRBD1. This sequence was found in a male donor with multiple myeloma. The CDR3 protein is CASSIRDRNPYGYTF. CDR3 coding DNA: TGTGCCAGCAGCATCCGGGACAGGAATCCCTATGGCTACACCTTC.